This TCR beta chain was retrieved from a study of CD8+ T cells in alopecia areata. The CDR3 length is 13 residues. The V segment lost 8 bases and the J segment 4 bases; nucleotides outside the gene matches: 8. Germline loops: CDR1 GTSNPN, CDR2 SVGIG (reference sequence). Treatment given: oral pan-JAK inhibitor, 5-10 mg twice daily. Researchers gathered lesional scalp punch biopsies and peripheral blood from patients with alopecia areata. RNA was extracted and reverse transcribed into cDNA as the sequencing template. The data were produced by immunoSEQ multiplex PCR, yet TCRdb's version contains in-frame clones alone and is incomplete. Among some 200,000 clones listed, 50% to 60% were seen once.

This receptor was obtained from a human donor with alopecia areata. Sequences were derived from CD4+ T cells sorted from blood, sampled at week 4, from a patient treated with tofacitinib. V and J are TRBV30 and TRBJ2-3; 8 bases line up with TRBD1. The chain's CDR3 is CARSRGQADTQYF. DNA of the CDR3: TGTGCCCGAAGCAGGGGGCAGGCAGATACGCAGTATTTT.